Following are 3 T cell receptor beta chains from one sample sequenced in a study of cytomegalovirus exposure and HLA in healthy donors. Both 60 Vbeta primers and 13 Jbeta primers went into the PCR. Clones were read by immunoSEQ multiplex PCR, and TCRdb kept only the in-frame ones, dropping some. The sample includes some 200,000 clones, 70% to 80% of them seen just once. The sequencing sample was made of PBMCs. The receptors originated from a woman aged 50 to 60 in good health and CMV-seronegative.

This rearrangement joins TRBV9 to TRBJ1-6; possibly TRBD1 for D (6 bases). Trimming left V 5 bases short and J 7 bases short, with 13 bases between. The CDR3 runs to 14 residues. The V gene's germline CDR1 is SGDLS and CDR2 YYNGEE. CDR3 sequence reads: CASSPGQTNSPLHF. The CDR3 bases are TGTGCCAGCAGTCCGGGACAAACCAATTCACCCCTCCACTTT.

The chain joins TRBV14 to TRBJ2-1; 7 nucleotides match TRBD1. Germline loops: CDR1 SGHDN, CDR2 FVKESK. This CDR3 is 20 amino acids long. With 0 bases clipped from V and 0 bases from J, the junction kept 14 bases outside the gene matches. The CDR3 here is CASSQDLPFDRVLSYNEQFF. The DNA for the CDR3 is TGTGCCAGCAGCCAAGATCTTCCTTTTGACAGGGTTCTCTCCTACAATGAGCAGTTCTTC.

The chain couples TRBV4-1 to TRBJ2-7; 7 bases match TRBD1. With 1 base clipped from V and 6 bases from J, the junction kept 9 bases outside the gene matches. The CDR3 runs 15 residues. The germline gives CDR1 MGHRA, CDR2 YSYEKL. CDR3 DNA sequence: TGCGCCAGCAGCCAAGCGAGGACAGGCTCTAGCGAGCAGTACTTC. Its translation is CASSQARTGSSEQYF.